The 22 T cell receptor beta chains below were found in one sample sequenced in a study of OX40 agonist ivuxolimab in advanced cancers. Generated by immunoSEQ multiplex PCR, the TCRdb table keeps only in-frame clones and is missing some. Among approximately 14,000 clones listed, around 80% were seen once. Sequencing was performed on CD4+ or CD8+ T cells sorted from blood, taken in a trial of the OX40 agonist ivuxolimab. The receptor set was obtained from an adult with an advanced solid tumor such as melanoma, head and neck, liver or kidney cancer.

CDR3 nucleotides: TGTGCCAGCAGCCCTCCCCAGGGCAACGAGCAGTACTTC. The encoded protein is CASSPPQGNEQYF. The chain uses TRBV7-9 and TRBJ2-7, with D maybe TRBD1 (5 bases). Trimming took off 5 bases at V and 5 bases at J, with 13 bases between the two ends. Germline V gene sequence: CDR1 SEHNR, CDR2 FQNEAQ (reference sequence). The CDR3 runs 13 residues.

This clone was counted only a few times. This chain uses TRBV5-6 with TRBJ2-7; TRBD1 aligns across 7 bases. V shed 1 base and J 4 bases; nucleotides not matched to a gene: 11. Germline CDR1 is SGHDT and CDR2 is YYEEEE. The CDR3 runs to 16 residues. Here the CDR3 reads CASSLNLGQVRYEQYF. Written as DNA, the CDR3 is TGTGCCAGCAGCTTGAACTTAGGACAGGTCAGGTACGAGCAGTACTTC.

The CDR3 loop is CASRRGTGNSNQPQHF. Written as DNA, the CDR3 is TGTGCCAGCAGACGAGGGACAGGGAATAGCAATCAGCCCCAGCATTTT. This chain links TRBV27 with TRBJ1-5, with TRBD1 matching 9 bases. Germline trimming cut 6 bases from V and 0 bases from J; bases unmatched to any gene: 6. The germline V gene encodes CDR1 MNHEY and CDR2 SMNVEV (reference sequence). The CDR3 runs to 16 residues.

The rearrangement links TRBV7-9 to TRBJ1-1; D is undetermined. The CDR3 runs 14 residues. Germline values: CDR1 SEHNR, CDR2 FQNEAQ (reference sequence). Trimming left V 5 bases short and J 6 bases short, with 16 bases between. The CDR3 nucleotides are TGTGCCAGCAGCCACACCGTTGGAATCGCTGAAGCTTTCTTT. Encoded protein: CASSHTVGIAEAFF.

The genes are TRBV6-1 and TRBJ2-7; D gene ambiguous. V lost 1 base, J lost 4 bases, and 2 bases lay in between. The CDR3 sequence is 11 residues long. The germline gives CDR1 MNHNS, CDR2 SASEGT. CDR3 nucleotides: TGTGCCAGCAGTGAAGGTTACGAGCAGTACTTC. As protein: CASSEGYEQYF.

The table lists this clone with a count of one. DNA for the CDR3: TGTGCCAGCAGTCCTCGGGGTTTGGCGGGGGCCCTCTCTGGGGCCAACGTCCTGACTTTC. As protein: CASSPRGLAGALSGANVLTF. The chain has TRBV14 and TRBJ2-6; D is possibly TRBD2 (7 bases). Per germline, CDR1 SGHDN and CDR2 FVKESK. V lost 6 bases and J 0 bases, leaving 24 bases between the germline ends. The CDR3 consists of 20 residues.

This chain links TRBV14 with TRBJ2-1; D perhaps matches TRBD2 (5 bases). The V end lost 1 base, the J end lost 7 bases, and 11 bases lay between the germline ends. CDR1 SGHDN and CDR2 FVKESK come from the germline V gene. CDR3 length: 14 residues. The CDR3 coding sequence is TGTGCCAGCAGCCAAGCCGGGATGCGAAATGAGCAGTTCTTC. Residues: CASSQAGMRNEQFF.

This clone was counted once. This rearrangement joins TRBV7-9 to TRBJ2-4; 7 bases map to TRBD1. The germline V gene has CDR1 SEHNR and CDR2 FQNEAQ (reference sequence). The CDR3 contains 14 residues. V dropped 6 bases and J dropped 7; count of bases not matched to a gene: 9. CDR3 nucleotides: TGTGCCAGCAGGAACGACAGGGCTGGTAACATTCAGTACTTC. Translating it yields CASRNDRAGNIQYF.

The chain is built from TRBV7-9 and TRBJ1-1; weak D call: TRBD1 (5 bases). V lost 4 bases and J 6 bases, leaving 12 bases between the germline ends. CDR1 is SEHNR and CDR2 is FQNEAQ in the germline V gene (reference sequence). The CDR3 is made up of 13 amino acids. The CDR3 nucleotides are TGTGCCAGCAGCTCGCAGGGTTCTGCTGAAGCTTTCTTT. Its protein is CASSSQGSAEAFF. Combining the CDR3 with reference TRBV7-9 and TRBJ1-1 gives the whole variable domain DTGVSQNPRHKITKRGQNVTFRCDPISEHNRLYWYRQTLGQGPEFLTYFQNEAQLEKSRLLSDRFSAERPKGSFSTLEIQRTEQGDSAMYLCASSSQGSAEAFFGQGTRLTVV.

This chain uses TRBV5-4 with TRBJ2-7; perhaps TRBD1 as D (5 bases). The CDR3 runs 16 residues. Germline V gene lookup returns CDR1 SGHNT and CDR2 YYREEE (reference sequence). V gave up 1 base and J gave up 0 bases, with 14 bases separating them. The DNA of the CDR3 is TGTGCCAGCAGCTTGCAACAGGCCCTCGACTCCTACGAGCAGTACTTC. Amino acid sequence: CASSLQQALDSYEQYF. Full variable domain (rest looked up from reference TRBV5-4 and TRBJ2-7): ETGVTQSPTHLIKTRGQQVTLRCSSQSGHNTVSWYQQALGQGPQFIFQYYREEENGRGNFPPRFSGLQFPNYSSELNVNALELDDSALYLCASSLQQALDSYEQYFGPGTRLTVT.

The V and J genes are TRBV7-9 and TRBJ1-2; D is undetermined. The V and J ends lost 4 bases and 5 bases respectively, with 11 bases between them. There are 13 residues in the CDR3. Germline lookup yields CDR1 SEHNR and CDR2 FQNEAQ (reference sequence). CDR3 in DNA: TGTGCCAGCAGCTCCCTCGACCGTTATGGCTACACCTTC. Translation: CASSSLDRYGYTF.

The chain carries TRBV11-3 and TRBJ1-1; no clear D. Trimming stripped 10 bases from V and 3 bases from J, with 15 bases between. CDR1 and CDR2 (germline): SGHNT, YENEEA. The CDR3 loop spans 13 amino acids. CDR3 amino acids: CATQLPIHTEAFF. In DNA form, the CDR3 reads TGTGCCACCCAGCTCCCCATACACACTGAAGCTTTCTTT.

The CDR3 is CASSLVGASARDEKLFF. The CDR3 DNA is TGTGCCAGCAGCTTAGTGGGGGCCTCTGCGCGCGATGAAAAACTGTTTTTT. The rearrangement links TRBV7-9 to TRBJ1-4; tentatively, D is TRBD1 (6 bases). The CDR3 totals 17 residues. Trimming pared 1 base from V and 6 bases from J, leaving 18 bases between. Germline lookup yields CDR1 SEHNR and CDR2 FQNEAQ (reference sequence).

The rearrangement joins TRBV6-6 to TRBJ2-7; 7 positions agree with TRBD2. J gave up 4 bases and V 10 bases, and 7 bases lay outside the gene matches. The CDR3 is 12 amino acids. CDR1 and CDR2 from the germline V gene are MNHNY and SVGAGI (reference sequence). The CDR3 bases are TGTGCCACCGAAGGCGGGGGTTACGAGCAGTACTTC. Encoded protein: CATEGGGYEQYF.

The chain links TRBV2 to TRBJ1-1, with D hard to call. V was cut by 8 bases and J by 2 bases, with 6 bases left in between. The germline V gene encodes CDR1 SNHLY and CDR2 FYNNEI. The CDR3 runs 11 residues. The CDR3 sequence: CASPTNTEAFF. CDR3 sequence (DNA): TGTGCCAGCCCCACAAACACTGAAGCTTTCTTT.

J is TRBJ1-2 and V is TRBV11-1; 9 bases are shared with TRBD1. The junction had 3 bases not matched to a gene; V was cut back by 5 bases and J by 2 bases. The CDR3 length is 14 residues. Germline lookup yields CDR1 SGHAT and CDR2 FQDESV (reference sequence). The CDR3 sequence: CASSPGQGNYGYTF. CDR3 nucleotide sequence: TGTGCCAGCAGCCCAGGACAGGGGAACTATGGCTACACCTTC.

The chain uses TRBV7-9 and TRBJ2-7; 7 positions match TRBD1. The CDR3 covers 14 residues. CDR1 SEHNR and CDR2 FQNEAQ come from the germline V gene (reference sequence). V gave up 5 bases and J gave up 3 bases; unmatched junction bases: 7. The CDR3 DNA is TGTGCCAGCAGCCTGACAGGGTCCGTCTACGAGCAGTACTTC. Translating gives CASSLTGSVYEQYF.

V gene TRBV27 combines with J gene TRBJ1-1; D not resolved. Germline CDR1 is MNHEY and CDR2 is SMNVEV (reference sequence). Trimming removed 4 bases at V and 6 bases at J, with 9 bases between. This CDR3 has 12 residues. The CDR3 loop reads CASSSFRAEAFF. CDR3 DNA sequence: TGTGCCAGCAGTTCATTTCGGGCTGAAGCTTTCTTT.

This chain links TRBV4-1 with TRBJ2-7; D remains ambiguous. V lost 4 bases to trimming and J lost 2 bases, with 12 bases between them. The CDR3 sequence is 14 residues long. The germline V gene has CDR1 MGHRA and CDR2 YSYEKL. CDR3 DNA sequence: TGCGCCAGCAGCCCCATGGACGGAACCTACGAGCAGTACTTC. This gives the protein CASSPMDGTYEQYF.

V and J are TRBV5-6 and TRBJ2-5; D tentatively fits TRBD1 or TRBD2 (5 bases each). CDR3 length: 16 amino acids. V was shortened by 1 base and J by 7 bases, with 20 bases between the two germline ends. Germline CDR1 reads SGHDT; CDR2 reads YYEEEE. Written as DNA, the CDR3 is TGTGCCAGCAGCTTGAGGGACCAAGGGGCTACGGCGACCCAGTACTTC. Translating it yields CASSLRDQGATATQYF.

This chain links TRBV19 with TRBJ2-3; D unclear. Germline V lookup: CDR1 LNHDA, CDR2 SQIVND (reference sequence). This CDR3 has 14 amino acids. V lost 7 bases, J lost 2 bases, and 13 bases lay in between. The CDR3 sequence is CASTSLGYTDTQYF. The CDR3 DNA reads as TGTGCCAGTACCTCCCTCGGGTACACAGATACGCAGTATTTT.

The chain recombines TRBV27 with TRBJ2-2; D is unclear. CDR1 is MNHEY, CDR2 SMNVEV, per germline (reference sequence). The CDR3 consists of 14 residues. Trimming cost V 3 bases and J 5 bases, with 10 bases left between them. Written as DNA, the CDR3 is TGTGCCAGCAGTTTGACTCTAGGGACCGGGGAGCTGTTTTTT. This translates into CASSLTLGTGELFF.